These 4 T cell receptor beta chains were sequenced from one sample in a study of OX40 agonist ivuxolimab in advanced cancers. Assay used: immunoSEQ multiplex PCR; TCRdb lists only in-frame clones, some missing. The table records 130,000 or so clones, around 93% of them present only once. The sequencing here drew on CD4+ or CD8+ T cells sorted from blood, taken in a trial of the OX40 agonist ivuxolimab. These receptor sequences come from an adult with an advanced solid tumor such as melanoma, head and neck, liver or kidney cancer.

The V and J genes are TRBV11-2 and TRBJ1-1, with D unresolved. The CDR3 consists of 13 residues. The V gene lost 0 bases and the J gene lost 4 bases, with 6 bases spanning the gap. Germline CDR1 and CDR2: SGHAT and FQNNGV. The CDR3 region is CASSLDVGTEAFF. In DNA, the CDR3 is TGTGCCAGCAGCTTAGATGTCGGCACTGAAGCTTTCTTT. The whole variable domain, filled in from reference TRBV11-2 and TRBJ1-1, reads EAGVAQSPRYKIIEKRQSVAFWCNPISGHATLYWYQQILGQGPKLLIQFQNNGVVDDSQLPKDRFSAERLKGVDSTLKIQPAKLEDSAVYLCASSLDVGTEAFFGQGTRLTVV.

This clone showed up just once. The chain couples TRBV7-9 to TRBJ2-7, with 9 bases fitting TRBD1. V trimming: 4 bases; J trimming: 5 bases; junction bases outside the gene matches: 6. Germline V gene data show CDR1 as SEHNR and CDR2 as FQNEAQ (reference sequence). The CDR3 extends over 14 amino acids. Here the CDR3 reads CASSYYRDRDEQYF. In DNA, the CDR3 is TGTGCCAGCAGCTACTACCGGGACAGGGACGAGCAGTACTTC. Filled out from reference TRBV7-9 and TRBJ2-7, the complete variable domain reads DTGVSQNPRHKITKRGQNVTFRCDPISEHNRLYWYRQTLGQGPEFLTYFQNEAQLEKSRLLSDRFSAERPKGSFSTLEIQRTEQGDSAMYLCASSYYRDRDEQYFGPGTRLTVT.

The chain combines TRBV5-1 with TRBJ1-1; D ambiguous. Trimming shortened V by 0 bases and J by 3 bases, and 12 bases separated the two germline ends. The CDR3 runs 15 residues. The germline gives CDR1 SGHRS, CDR2 YFSETQ. CDR3: CASSLAWGSDTEAFF. CDR3 DNA sequence: TGCGCCAGCAGCTTGGCCTGGGGTTCGGACACTGAAGCTTTCTTT.

CDR3 nucleotide sequence: TGCGCCAGCAGCTCTCTCAAAGGACAGGGAGGATATGGCTACACCTTC. Amino acid sequence: CASSSLKGQGGYGYTF. The chain employs TRBV5-1 and TRBJ1-2; 8 bases are shared with TRBD1. The CDR3 length is 16 residues. With V trimmed by 3 bases and J by 5 bases, 12 bases remained unmatched. In germline, CDR1 is SGHRS, CDR2 YFSETQ.